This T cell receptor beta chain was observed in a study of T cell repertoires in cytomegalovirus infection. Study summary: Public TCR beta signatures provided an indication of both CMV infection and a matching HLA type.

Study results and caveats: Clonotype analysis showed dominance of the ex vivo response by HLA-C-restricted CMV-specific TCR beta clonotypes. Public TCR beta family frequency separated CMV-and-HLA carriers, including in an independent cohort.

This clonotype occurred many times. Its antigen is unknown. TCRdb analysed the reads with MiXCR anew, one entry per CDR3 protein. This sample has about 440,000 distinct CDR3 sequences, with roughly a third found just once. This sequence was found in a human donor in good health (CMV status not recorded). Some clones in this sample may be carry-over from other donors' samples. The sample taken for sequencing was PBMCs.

CDR3 amino acids: CASSLARRGGNTIYF. In nucleotides, the CDR3 is TGTGCCAGCAGCTTAGCTCGTCGGGGAGGAAACACCATATATTTT. The chain joins TRBV7-2 to TRBJ1-3; the D is unclear. This CDR3 spans 15 amino acids. V was shortened by 0 bases and J by 4 bases, with 10 bases between the two germline ends. Germline lookup yields CDR1 SGHTA and CDR2 FQGNSA. The entire variable domain, with the rest obtained from reference TRBV7-2 and TRBJ1-3, is as follows: GAGVSQSPSNKVTEKGKDVELRCDPISGHTALYWYRQSLGQGLEFLIYFQGNSAPDKSGLPSDRFSAERTGGSVSTLTIQRTQQEDSAVYLCASSLARRGGNTIYFGEGSWLTVV.